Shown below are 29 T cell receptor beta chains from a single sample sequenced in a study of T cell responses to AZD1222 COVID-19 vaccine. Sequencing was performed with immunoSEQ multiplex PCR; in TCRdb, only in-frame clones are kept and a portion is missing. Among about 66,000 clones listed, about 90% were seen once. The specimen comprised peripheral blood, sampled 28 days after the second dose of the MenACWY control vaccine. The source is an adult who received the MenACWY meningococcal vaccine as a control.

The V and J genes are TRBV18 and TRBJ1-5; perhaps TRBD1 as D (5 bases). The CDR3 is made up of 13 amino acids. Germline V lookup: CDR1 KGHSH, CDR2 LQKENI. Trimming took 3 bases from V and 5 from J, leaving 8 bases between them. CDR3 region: CASSPGGDQPQHF. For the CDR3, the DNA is TGTGCCAGCTCACCCGGGGGGGATCAGCCCCAGCATTTT.

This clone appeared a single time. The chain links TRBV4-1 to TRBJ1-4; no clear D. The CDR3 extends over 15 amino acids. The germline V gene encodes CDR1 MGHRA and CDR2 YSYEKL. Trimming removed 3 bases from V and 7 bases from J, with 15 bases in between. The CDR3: CASSHRGSLGEKLFF. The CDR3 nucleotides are TGCGCCAGCAGCCACCGAGGGAGCCTGGGTGAAAAACTGTTTTTT.

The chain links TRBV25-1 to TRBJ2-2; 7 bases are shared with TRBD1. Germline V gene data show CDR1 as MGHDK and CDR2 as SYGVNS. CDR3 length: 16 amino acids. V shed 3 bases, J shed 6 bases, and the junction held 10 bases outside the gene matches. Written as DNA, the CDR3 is TGTGCCAGCAGTGATCGACAGGGTCGTTTCGCCGGGGAGCTGTTTTTT. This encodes CASSDRQGRFAGELFF.

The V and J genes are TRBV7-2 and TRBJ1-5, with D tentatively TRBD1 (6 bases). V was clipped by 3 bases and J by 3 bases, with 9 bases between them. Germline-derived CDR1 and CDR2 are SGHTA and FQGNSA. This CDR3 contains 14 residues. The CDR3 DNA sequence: TGTGCCAGCAGCTTCCGACAGGCCAATCAGCCCCAGCATTTT. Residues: CASSFRQANQPQHF.

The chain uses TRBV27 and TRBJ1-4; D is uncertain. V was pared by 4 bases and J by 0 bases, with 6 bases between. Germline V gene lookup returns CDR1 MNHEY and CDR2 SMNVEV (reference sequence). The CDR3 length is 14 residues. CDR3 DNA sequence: TGTGCCAGCAGTTCCGTCCCAACTAATGAAAAACTGTTTTTT. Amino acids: CASSSVPTNEKLFF.

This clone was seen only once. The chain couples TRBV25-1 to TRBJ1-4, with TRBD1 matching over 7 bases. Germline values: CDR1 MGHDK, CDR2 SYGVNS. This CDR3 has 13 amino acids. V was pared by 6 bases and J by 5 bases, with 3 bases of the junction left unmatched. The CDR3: CASRQGPNEKLFF. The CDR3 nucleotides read TGTGCCAGCAGACAGGGGCCGAATGAAAAACTGTTTTTT.

The CDR3 nucleotides are TGTGCCAGCAGCCTCGGGACAGGGCATCAGCCCCAGCATTTT. Translating gives CASSLGTGHQPQHF. The chain is built from TRBV5-5 and TRBJ1-5; 9 positions match TRBD1. V gave up 4 bases and J gave up 5 bases; unmatched junction bases: 4. Germline V gene sequence: CDR1 SGHKS, CDR2 YYEKEE (reference sequence). The CDR3 loop spans 14 amino acids. Filled out from reference TRBV5-5 and TRBJ1-5, the complete variable domain reads DAGVTQSPTHLIKTRGQQVTLRCSPISGHKSVSWYQQVLGQGPQFIFQYYEKEERGRGNFPDRFSARQFPNYSSELNVNALLLGDSALYLCASSLGTGHQPQHFGDGTRLSIL.

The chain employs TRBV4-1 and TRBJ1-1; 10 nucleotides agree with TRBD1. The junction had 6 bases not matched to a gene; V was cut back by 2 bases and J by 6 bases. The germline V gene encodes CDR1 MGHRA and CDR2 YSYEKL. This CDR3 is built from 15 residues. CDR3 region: CASSQTGQGTPEAFF. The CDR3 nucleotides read TGCGCCAGCAGCCAAACGGGACAGGGGACCCCTGAAGCTTTCTTT.

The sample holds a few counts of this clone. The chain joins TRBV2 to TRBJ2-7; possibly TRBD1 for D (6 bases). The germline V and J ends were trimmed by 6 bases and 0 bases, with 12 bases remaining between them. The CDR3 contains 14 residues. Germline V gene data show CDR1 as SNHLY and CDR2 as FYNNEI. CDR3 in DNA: TGTGCCAGCAGATGGACAGATCCCTCCTACGAGCAGTACTTC. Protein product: CASRWTDPSYEQYF.

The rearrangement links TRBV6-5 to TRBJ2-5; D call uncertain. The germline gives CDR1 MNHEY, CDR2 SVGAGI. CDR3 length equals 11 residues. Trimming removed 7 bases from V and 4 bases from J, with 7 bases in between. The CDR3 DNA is TGTGCCAGCACCCAATCAGAGACCCAGTACTTC. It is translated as CASTQSETQYF.

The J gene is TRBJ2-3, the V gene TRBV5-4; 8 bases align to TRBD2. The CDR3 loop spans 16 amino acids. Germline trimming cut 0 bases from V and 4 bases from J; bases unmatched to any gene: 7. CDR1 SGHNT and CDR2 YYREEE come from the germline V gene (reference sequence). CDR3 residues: CASSLGREGGPDTQYF. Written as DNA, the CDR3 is TGTGCCAGCAGCTTGGGTCGGGAGGGCGGCCCAGATACGCAGTATTTT.

The CDR3 is CASSFQEAYEQFF. CDR3 DNA: TGTGCCAGCAGTTTCCAAGAGGCCTATGAGCAGTTCTTC. V usage is TRBV12-3 or TRBV12-4 and J usage is TRBJ2-1; D is undetermined. Trimming took 3 bases from V and 8 from J, leaving 11 bases between them. This CDR3 is built from 13 residues.

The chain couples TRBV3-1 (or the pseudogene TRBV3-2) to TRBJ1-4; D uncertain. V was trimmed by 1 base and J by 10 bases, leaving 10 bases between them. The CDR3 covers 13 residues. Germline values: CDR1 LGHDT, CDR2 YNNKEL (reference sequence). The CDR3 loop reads CASSQGGVGKLFF. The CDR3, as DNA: TGTGCCAGCAGCCAAGGCGGGGTTGGAAAACTGTTTTTT.

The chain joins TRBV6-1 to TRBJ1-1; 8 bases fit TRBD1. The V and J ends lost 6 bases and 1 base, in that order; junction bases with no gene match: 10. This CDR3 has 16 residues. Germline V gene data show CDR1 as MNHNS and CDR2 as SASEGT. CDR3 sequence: CASSEPTGVGNTEAFF. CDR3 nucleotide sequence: TGTGCCAGCAGCGAACCGACAGGGGTAGGGAACACTGAAGCTTTCTTT.

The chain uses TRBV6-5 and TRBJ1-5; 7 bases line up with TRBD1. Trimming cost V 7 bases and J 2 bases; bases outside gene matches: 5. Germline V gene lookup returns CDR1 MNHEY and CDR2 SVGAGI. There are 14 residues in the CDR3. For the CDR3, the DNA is TGTGCCAGCACAGGGGGGGTAGGCAATCAGCCCCAGCATTTT. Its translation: CASTGGVGNQPQHF.

CDR3 sequence: CASSPGLSSYNEQFF. The CDR3 region has the DNA TGTGCCAGCAGCCCAGGATTATCCTCCTACAATGAGCAGTTCTTC. The J gene is TRBJ2-1, the V gene TRBV7-3; D is undetermined. Germline-derived CDR1 and CDR2 are SGHTA and FQGTGA. V gave up 5 bases and J gave up 0 bases, with 11 bases separating them. This CDR3 spans 15 amino acids.

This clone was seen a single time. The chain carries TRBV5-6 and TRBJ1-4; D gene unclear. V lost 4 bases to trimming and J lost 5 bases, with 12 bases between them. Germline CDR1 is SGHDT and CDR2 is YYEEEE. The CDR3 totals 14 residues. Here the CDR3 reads CASSLQGPNEKLFF. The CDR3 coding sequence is TGTGCCAGCAGCCTGCAAGGGCCCAATGAAAAACTGTTTTTT. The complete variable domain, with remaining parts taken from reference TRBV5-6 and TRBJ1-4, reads DAGVTQSPTHLIKTRGQQVTLRCSPKSGHDTVSWYQQALGQGPQFIFQYYEEEERQRGNFPDRFSGHQFPNYSSELNVNALLLGDSALYLCASSLQGPNEKLFFGSGTQLSVL.

CDR3 nucleotides: TGTGCCACCAGTGATTTGGACAGTGGGAGCGATACGCAGTATTTT. Amino acids: CATSDLDSGSDTQYF. The chain has TRBV24-1 and TRBJ2-3; the D call may be TRBD1 or TRBD2 (5 bases each). The V end was cut by 0 bases, the J end by 6 bases, with 12 bases between. Germline assignment: CDR1 KGHDR and CDR2 SFDVKD. This CDR3 spans 15 amino acids.

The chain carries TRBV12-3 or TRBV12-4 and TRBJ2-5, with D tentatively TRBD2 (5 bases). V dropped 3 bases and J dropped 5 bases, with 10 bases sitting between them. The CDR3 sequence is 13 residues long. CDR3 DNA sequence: TGTGCCAGCAGTTTCTGGAGAGGGGAGACCCAGTACTTC. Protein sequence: CASSFWRGETQYF.

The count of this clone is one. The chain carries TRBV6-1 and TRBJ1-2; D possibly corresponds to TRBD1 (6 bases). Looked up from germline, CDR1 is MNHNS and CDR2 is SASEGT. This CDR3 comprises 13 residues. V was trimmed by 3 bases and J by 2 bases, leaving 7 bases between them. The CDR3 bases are TGTGCCAGCAGTGACGGGACAAACTATGGCTACACCTTC. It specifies CASSDGTNYGYTF.

The CDR3 DNA reads TGTGCCAGCAGTTTCTCTGGACAGGGGGCAAAAGCTTTCTTT. Protein product: CASSFSGQGAKAFF. The rearrangement uses TRBV27 and TRBJ1-1; 11 bases line up with TRBD1. This CDR3 contains 14 residues. CDR1 is MNHEY and CDR2 is SMNVEV in the germline V gene (reference sequence). The ends lost 3 bases at V and 9 bases at J; junction bases unmatched: 6.

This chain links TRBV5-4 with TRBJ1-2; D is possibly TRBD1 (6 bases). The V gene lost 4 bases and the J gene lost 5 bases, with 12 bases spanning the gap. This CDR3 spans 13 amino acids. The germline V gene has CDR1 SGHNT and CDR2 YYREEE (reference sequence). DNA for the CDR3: TGTGCCAGCAGCCTCAGGGGAGGTTATGGCTACACCTTC. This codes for CASSLRGGYGYTF. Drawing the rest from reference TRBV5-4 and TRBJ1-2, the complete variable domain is ETGVTQSPTHLIKTRGQQVTLRCSSQSGHNTVSWYQQALGQGPQFIFQYYREEENGRGNFPPRFSGLQFPNYSSELNVNALELDDSALYLCASSLRGGYGYTFGSGTRLTVV.

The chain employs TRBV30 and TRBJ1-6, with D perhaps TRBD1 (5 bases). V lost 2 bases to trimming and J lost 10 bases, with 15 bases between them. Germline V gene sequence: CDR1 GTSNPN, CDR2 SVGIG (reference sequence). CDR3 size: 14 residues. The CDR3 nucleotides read TGTGCCTGGAGTCACGGGGGAGAAGGATCACCCCTCCACTTT. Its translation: CAWSHGGEGSPLHF. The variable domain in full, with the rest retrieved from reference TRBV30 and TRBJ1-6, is SQTIHQWPATLVQPVGSPLSLECTVEGTSNPNLYWYRQAAGRGLQLLFYSVGIGQISSEVPQNLSASRPQDRQFILSSKKLLLSDSGFYLCAWSHGGEGSPLHFGNGTRLTVT.

The DNA for the CDR3 is TGTGCCAGCAGACCTCCGGGTAAGAACACTGAAGCTTTCTTT. Protein sequence: CASRPPGKNTEAFF. J is TRBJ1-1 and V is TRBV28; D remains unclear. The CDR3 has 14 amino acids. Per the germline V gene, CDR1 is MDHEN and CDR2 is SYDVKM. V was trimmed by 6 bases and J by 1 base, leaving 12 bases between them.

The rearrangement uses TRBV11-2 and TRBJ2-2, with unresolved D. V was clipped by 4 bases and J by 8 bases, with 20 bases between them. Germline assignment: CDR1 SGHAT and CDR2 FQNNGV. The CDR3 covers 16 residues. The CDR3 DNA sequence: TGTGCCAGCAGCTCCCGTCGGGCCTTCAATGGGGGGGAGCTGTTTTTT. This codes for CASSSRRAFNGGELFF.

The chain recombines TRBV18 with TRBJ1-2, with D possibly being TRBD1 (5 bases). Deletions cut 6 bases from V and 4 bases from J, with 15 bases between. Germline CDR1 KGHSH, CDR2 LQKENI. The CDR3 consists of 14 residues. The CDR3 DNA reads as TGTGCCAGCTCCCCCCCCACAGGCGGCTATGGCTACACCTTC. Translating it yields CASSPPTGGYGYTF.

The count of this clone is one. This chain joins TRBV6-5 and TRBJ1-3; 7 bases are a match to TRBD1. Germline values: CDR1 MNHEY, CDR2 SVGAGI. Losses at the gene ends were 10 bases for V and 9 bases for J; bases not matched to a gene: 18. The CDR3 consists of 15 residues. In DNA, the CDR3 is TGTGCCACCACATTTACCGGGACAGAATTCAGCACCATATATTTT. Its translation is CATTFTGTEFSTIYF.

The CDR3 DNA follows: TGTGCCAGTAGTAAGGGACAGGGGACGCTGGCGAGTGGCTACACCTTC. It is translated as CASSKGQGTLASGYTF. The chain joins TRBV19 to TRBJ1-2; 10 bases are shared with TRBD1. Losses at the gene ends were 4 bases for V and 7 bases for J; bases not matched to a gene: 12. The CDR3 spans 16 residues. Germline CDR1 and CDR2: LNHDA and SQIVND (reference sequence).

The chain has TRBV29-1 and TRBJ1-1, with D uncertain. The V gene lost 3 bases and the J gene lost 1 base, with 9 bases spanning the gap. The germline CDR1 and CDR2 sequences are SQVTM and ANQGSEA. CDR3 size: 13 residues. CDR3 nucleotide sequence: TGCAGCGTTGAGGAGACTAAGAACACTGAAGCTTTCTTT. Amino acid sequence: CSVEETKNTEAFF.